Presented here are 32 T cell receptor beta chains from one specimen sequenced in a study of OX40 agonist ivuxolimab in advanced cancers. Preparation of the library involved the immunoSEQ multiplex PCR assay. Entries here come from immuneACCESS through TCRdb and include only in-frame sequences with V and J called. Some clones fail to appear in such tables; in the studies checked, an unresolved V gene covers under half of the shortfall, and the cause of the remainder is unknown. The sample has more than 65,000 clones on record, about 83% of them singletons. The ten largest clones capture roughly 25% of the sample. Source: CD4+ or CD8+ T cells sorted from blood, taken in a trial of the OX40 agonist ivuxolimab. The source of these receptors is an adult with an advanced solid tumor such as melanoma, head and neck, liver or kidney cancer.

J is TRBJ1-2 and V is TRBV7-2; D remains ambiguous. V lost 8 bases and J 7 bases, leaving 14 bases between the germline ends. Germline V gene lookup returns CDR1 SGHTA and CDR2 FQGNSA. This CDR3 spans 12 amino acids. CDR3 bases: TGTGCCAGCTCTCCCGGAGCGTTTGGCTACACCTTC. This gives the protein CASSPGAFGYTF.

The gene calls are TRBV28 and TRBJ2-4; TRBD1 matches 7 bases. Germline V gives CDR1 MDHEN, CDR2 SYDVKM. CDR3 length: 15 amino acids. Trimming cost V 6 bases and J 0 bases; bases outside gene matches: 5. CDR3 nucleotides: TGTGCCAGCAGGTCGACAGGGATAGCCAAAAACATTCAGTACTTC. This codes for CASRSTGIAKNIQYF.

The chain links TRBV5-6 to TRBJ2-7; D is undetermined. The CDR3 loop spans 13 amino acids. CDR1 and CDR2 from the germline V gene are SGHDT and YYEEEE. Trimming removed 0 bases at V and 2 bases at J, with 6 bases between. The CDR3 loop is CASSLGSTYEQYF. CDR3 coding DNA: TGTGCCAGCAGCTTGGGTAGCACCTACGAGCAGTACTTC.

The V and J genes are TRBV4-3 and TRBJ1-4, with TRBD1 matching 7 bases. V lost 3 bases and J lost 2; bases outside the gene matches: 6. The CDR3 has 16 amino acids. Germline loops: CDR1 LGHNA, CDR2 YSLEER. CDR3 coding DNA: TGCGCCAGCAGCCACCGACAGGGAAGCACTAATGAAAAACTGTTTTTT. Its protein is CASSHRQGSTNEKLFF.

V is TRBV27 and J is TRBJ1-5; D perhaps matches TRBD1 (5 bases). CDR1 MNHEY and CDR2 SMNVEV come from the germline V gene (reference sequence). The V gene lost 1 base and the J gene lost 9 bases, with 13 bases spanning the gap. The CDR3 extends over 14 amino acids. DNA for the CDR3: TGTGCCAGCAGTTTATGGGACGGCTCAGGGCCCCAGCATTTT. The encoded protein is CASSLWDGSGPQHF.

The chain combines TRBV12-5 with TRBJ2-2; D is undetermined. The CDR3 is 12 residues long. The V gene lost 1 base and the J gene lost 5 bases, with 2 bases spanning the gap. Per the germline V gene, CDR1 is LGHNT and CDR2 is FRNRAP. CDR3 protein: CASGLGTGELFF. The CDR3 bases are TGTGCTAGTGGTTTGGGAACCGGGGAGCTGTTTTTT.

The gene calls are TRBV29-1 and TRBJ1-1; D uncertain. Germline CDR1 reads SQVTM; CDR2 reads ANQGSEA. The CDR3 consists of 13 residues. V shed 3 bases and J shed 0 bases, with 8 bases lying between them. The CDR3 region has the DNA TGCAGCGTTGATTTGCAGATGAACACTGAAGCTTTCTTT. Encoded protein: CSVDLQMNTEAFF.

CDR3 sequence (DNA): TGCGCCAGCAGCAACGAAGTTTGGGGAATGGGCAATGAGCAGTTCTTC. Translated, it gives CASSNEVWGMGNEQFF. V gene TRBV4-1 combines with J gene TRBJ2-1; D remains unclear. Germline V lookup: CDR1 MGHRA, CDR2 YSYEKL. V lost 5 bases and J 6 bases, leaving 20 bases between the germline ends. The CDR3 contains 16 residues.

The J gene is TRBJ1-2, the V gene TRBV4-1, with 8 bases aligning to TRBD1. The CDR3 has 14 residues. Trimming removed 1 base from V and 7 bases from J; junction bases left unmatched: 5. CDR1 MGHRA and CDR2 YSYEKL come from the germline V gene. CDR3: CASSQGRTGTGYTF. The CDR3 DNA reads TGCGCCAGCAGCCAAGGTAGGACAGGGACTGGCTACACCTTC.

This chain links TRBV4-1 with TRBJ1-4; D is uncertain. Trimming removed 5 bases at V and 5 bases at J, with 12 bases between. Germline V gives CDR1 MGHRA, CDR2 YSYEKL. The CDR3 has 14 amino acids. DNA of the CDR3: TGCGCCAGCAGCGTGAACAGCAGAAATGAAAAACTGTTTTTT. Translation: CASSVNSRNEKLFF.

The V gene is TRBV7-9, the J gene TRBJ2-2; a weak D match, TRBD2 (5 bases). V lost 3 bases and J lost 4, with 9 bases in between. Germline-derived CDR1 and CDR2 are SEHNR and FQNEAQ (reference sequence). The CDR3 is 14 amino acids. DNA for the CDR3: TGTGCCAGCAGCTTCGCGGGCTCCACCGGGGAGCTGTTTTTT. This gives the protein CASSFAGSTGELFF.

The V gene is TRBV29-1, the J gene TRBJ1-1, with a tentative D call TRBD1 (6 bases). This CDR3 contains 13 residues. V was trimmed by 4 bases and J by 3 bases, leaving 12 bases between them. Germline V lookup: CDR1 SQVTM, CDR2 ANQGSEA. The CDR3 loop reads CSVARQEDTEAFF. Written as DNA, the CDR3 is TGCAGCGTTGCCAGACAGGAGGACACTGAAGCTTTCTTT. The full variable domain, completed using reference TRBV29-1 and TRBJ1-1, is SAVISQKPSRDICQRGTSLTIQCQVDSQVTMMFWYRQQPGQSLTLIATANQGSEATYESGFVIDKFPISRPNLTFSTLTVSNMSPEDSSIYLCSVARQEDTEAFFGQGTRLTVV.

This chain uses TRBV5-1 with TRBJ2-1; D not resolved. The germline V gene has CDR1 SGHRS and CDR2 YFSETQ. Trimming left V 4 bases short and J 0 bases short, with 11 bases between. The CDR3 has 15 residues. The CDR3 is CASSPRSSSYNEQFF. The CDR3 DNA reads TGCGCCAGCAGCCCCAGGTCGAGCTCCTACAATGAGCAGTTCTTC.

This clone was observed a single time. The chain recombines TRBV10-1 with TRBJ2-2, with 11 bases aligning to TRBD2. This CDR3 is built from 13 residues. J was trimmed by 4 bases and V by 9 bases; bases with no gene match: 1. Germline-derived CDR1 and CDR2 are WNHNN and SYGVQD (reference sequence). CDR3 protein: CASGTSGTGELFF. The CDR3 DNA follows: TGCGCCAGTGGGACTAGCGGCACCGGGGAGCTGTTTTTT.

The table lists this clone with a few counts. The rearrangement links TRBV30 to TRBJ1-2; the D is unclear. The germline V gene has CDR1 GTSNPN and CDR2 SVGIG (reference sequence). The CDR3 is 14 residues long. Trimming stripped 3 bases from V and 0 bases from J, with 11 bases between. The CDR3 sequence: CAWSLRRTNYGYTF. In nucleotides, the CDR3 is TGTGCCTGGAGCCTCCGGCGAACTAACTATGGCTACACCTTC.

The CDR3 DNA follows: TGTGCCAGCAGTCGGAGCCAGCGGGGGGTCTCCTACAATGAGCAGTTCTTC. It codes for CASSRSQRGVSYNEQFF. V and J are TRBV2 and TRBJ2-1, with 9 bases lining up with TRBD2. The CDR3 covers 17 residues. V trimming: 5 bases; J trimming: 0 bases; junction bases outside the gene matches: 8. Germline values: CDR1 SNHLY, CDR2 FYNNEI.

This clone appeared a single time. The chain uses TRBV5-8 and TRBJ2-3; D might be TRBD2 (5 bases). Germline V gene lookup returns CDR1 SGHTS and CDR2 YDEGEE. With 5 bases removed from V and 6 bases from J, the gap between germline ends came to 10 bases. The CDR3 spans 12 residues. The CDR3 spells CASSLSGDTQYF. CDR3 nucleotide sequence: TGTGCCAGCAGTCTATCGGGGGATACGCAGTATTTT.

The V and J genes are TRBV2 and TRBJ2-7, with D uncertain. Germline values: CDR1 SNHLY, CDR2 FYNNEI. The CDR3 contains 13 residues. V dropped 0 bases and J dropped 7 bases, with 10 bases sitting between them. CDR3 protein: CASSEADQGEQYF. Here the CDR3 DNA reads TGTGCCAGCAGTGAAGCCGACCAAGGAGAGCAGTACTTC.

DNA of the CDR3: TGCGCCAGCAGCTCCAGGCGAGATAGCGGGTACCAAGAGACCCAGTACTTC. It specifies CASSSRRDSGYQETQYF. The V call is TRBV5-1, the J call TRBJ2-5, with 7 bases aligning to TRBD2. Trimming removed 3 bases from V and 0 bases from J; junction bases left unmatched: 11. The CDR3 runs to 17 residues. Per germline, CDR1 SGHRS and CDR2 YFSETQ.

The V and J genes are TRBV28 and TRBJ1-6, with a possible D match to TRBD1 (5 bases). This CDR3 has 15 residues. The V and J ends lost 5 bases and 4 bases respectively, with 12 bases between them. CDR1 and CDR2 (germline): MDHEN, SYDVKM. The CDR3, as DNA: TGTGCCAGCAGTACCGGACAAGTATATAATTCACCCCTCCACTTT. Residues: CASSTGQVYNSPLHF.

The genes are TRBV28 and TRBJ2-7, with a possible D match to TRBD2 (6 bases). Trimming left V 5 bases short and J 0 bases short, with 11 bases between. Germline CDR1 is MDHEN and CDR2 is SYDVKM. CDR3 length equals 14 residues. CDR3 protein: CASSLGTYSYEQYF. DNA of the CDR3: TGTGCCAGCAGTCTCGGGACTTACTCCTACGAGCAGTACTTC.

V and J are TRBV11-2 and TRBJ1-3; 7 positions match TRBD1. The CDR3 totals 15 residues. In germline, CDR1 is SGHAT, CDR2 FQNNGV. The trim removed 2 bases at V and 4 bases at J, leaving 5 bases unmatched. The CDR3 spells CASSLSGGSGNTIYF. DNA for the CDR3: TGTGCCAGCAGCTTATCAGGGGGTTCCGGAAACACCATATATTTT.

The sample holds a few counts of this clone. The genes are TRBV18 and TRBJ2-5; 8 bases are a match to TRBD1. V lost 3 bases, J lost 4 bases, and 10 bases stayed unmatched. Germline loops: CDR1 KGHSH, CDR2 LQKENI. The CDR3 has 16 amino acids. In DNA form, the CDR3 reads TGTGCCAGCTCACCCGGGAGACAGGGGAATGGAGAGACCCAGTACTTC. Its protein product is CASSPGRQGNGETQYF.

V and J are TRBV19 and TRBJ2-7; 9 positions match TRBD2. J gave up 1 base and V 5 bases, and 9 bases lay outside the gene matches. The CDR3 extends over 16 amino acids. Germline CDR1 LNHDA, CDR2 SQIVND (reference sequence). The CDR3 DNA reads as TGTGCCAGTAGTCCCCAAGGACTAGCGATTTCCTACGAGCAGTACTTC. Protein sequence: CASSPQGLAISYEQYF.

This CDR3 is CASSLAPAQPGQGRYNEQFF. CDR3 in DNA: TGTGCCAGCAGCTTAGCCCCAGCCCAACCGGGACAGGGTCGCTACAATGAGCAGTTCTTC. The chain couples TRBV7-2 to TRBJ2-1; 9 bases align to TRBD1. V shed 0 bases and J 3 bases; nucleotides not matched to a gene: 15. This CDR3 is 20 amino acids long. CDR1 is SGHTA and CDR2 is FQGNSA in the germline V gene.

The chain is built from TRBV11-2 and TRBJ1-4, with 10 bases aligning to TRBD1. V shed 5 bases and J 5 bases; nucleotides not matched to a gene: 2. CDR3 length: 14 residues. The germline CDR1 and CDR2 sequences are SGHAT and FQNNGV. This CDR3 reads CASSQGQGNEKLFF. The CDR3 DNA sequence: TGTGCCAGCAGCCAGGGACAGGGGAATGAAAAACTGTTTTTT.

This sequence joins TRBV6-6 and TRBJ2-3; the D is unclear. This CDR3 is built from 14 residues. With 4 bases removed from V and 1 base from J, the gap between germline ends came to 9 bases. Germline lookup yields CDR1 MNHNY and CDR2 SVGAGI (reference sequence). The CDR3 spells CASSFTHRTDTQYF. DNA for the CDR3: TGTGCCAGCAGTTTCACCCACCGCACAGATACGCAGTATTTT.

The chain couples TRBV6-6 to TRBJ2-4, with D unclear. Germline assignment: CDR1 MNHNY and CDR2 SVGAGI (reference sequence). V gave up 5 bases and J gave up 0 bases, with 11 bases separating them. CDR3 size: 15 residues. CDR3 nucleotides: TGTGCCAGCAGTCCCGGGTTTGGAGCCAAAAACATTCAGTACTTC. Amino acid sequence: CASSPGFGAKNIQYF.

This clone showed up just a few times. The chain uses TRBV15 and TRBJ2-3; no definite D call. The germline CDR1 and CDR2 sequences are LNHNV and YYDKDF (reference sequence). The CDR3 totals 12 residues. V shed 6 bases and J shed 1 base, with 5 bases lying between them. As DNA, the CDR3 is TGTGCCACCAGGGGTCGCACAGATACGCAGTATTTT. Protein: CATRGRTDTQYF.

The chain combines TRBV7-2 with TRBJ2-7; the D gene could be TRBD1 or TRBD2 (5 bases each). V lost 7 bases and J 1 base, leaving 11 bases between the germline ends. From germline, CDR1 is SGHTA and CDR2 FQGNSA. This CDR3 has 13 amino acids. The CDR3 protein is CASIPGASYEQYF. Here the CDR3 DNA reads TGTGCCAGCATCCCCGGGGCGTCCTACGAGCAGTACTTC.

V gene TRBV27 combines with J gene TRBJ1-1; D possibly corresponds to TRBD1 (5 bases). Per germline, CDR1 MNHEY and CDR2 SMNVEV (reference sequence). This CDR3 region has 13 residues. Trimming stripped 2 bases from V and 5 bases from J, with 9 bases between. The CDR3 DNA reads as TGTGCCAGCAGTTTAACGGGGGTAACTGAAGCTTTCTTT. Encoded protein: CASSLTGVTEAFF.

This clone was seen just once. CDR3 DNA: TGCGCCAGCAGCCGGGCCCCGGGAATTTCGAACACCGGGGAGCTGTTTTTT. Translated: CASSRAPGISNTGELFF. The gene calls are TRBV5-1 and TRBJ2-2; D might be TRBD2 (5 bases). This CDR3 is 17 amino acids long. Between the trimmed V and J ends, which lost 4 bases and 0 bases, there was a span of 16 bases. CDR1 is SGHRS, CDR2 YFSETQ, per germline.